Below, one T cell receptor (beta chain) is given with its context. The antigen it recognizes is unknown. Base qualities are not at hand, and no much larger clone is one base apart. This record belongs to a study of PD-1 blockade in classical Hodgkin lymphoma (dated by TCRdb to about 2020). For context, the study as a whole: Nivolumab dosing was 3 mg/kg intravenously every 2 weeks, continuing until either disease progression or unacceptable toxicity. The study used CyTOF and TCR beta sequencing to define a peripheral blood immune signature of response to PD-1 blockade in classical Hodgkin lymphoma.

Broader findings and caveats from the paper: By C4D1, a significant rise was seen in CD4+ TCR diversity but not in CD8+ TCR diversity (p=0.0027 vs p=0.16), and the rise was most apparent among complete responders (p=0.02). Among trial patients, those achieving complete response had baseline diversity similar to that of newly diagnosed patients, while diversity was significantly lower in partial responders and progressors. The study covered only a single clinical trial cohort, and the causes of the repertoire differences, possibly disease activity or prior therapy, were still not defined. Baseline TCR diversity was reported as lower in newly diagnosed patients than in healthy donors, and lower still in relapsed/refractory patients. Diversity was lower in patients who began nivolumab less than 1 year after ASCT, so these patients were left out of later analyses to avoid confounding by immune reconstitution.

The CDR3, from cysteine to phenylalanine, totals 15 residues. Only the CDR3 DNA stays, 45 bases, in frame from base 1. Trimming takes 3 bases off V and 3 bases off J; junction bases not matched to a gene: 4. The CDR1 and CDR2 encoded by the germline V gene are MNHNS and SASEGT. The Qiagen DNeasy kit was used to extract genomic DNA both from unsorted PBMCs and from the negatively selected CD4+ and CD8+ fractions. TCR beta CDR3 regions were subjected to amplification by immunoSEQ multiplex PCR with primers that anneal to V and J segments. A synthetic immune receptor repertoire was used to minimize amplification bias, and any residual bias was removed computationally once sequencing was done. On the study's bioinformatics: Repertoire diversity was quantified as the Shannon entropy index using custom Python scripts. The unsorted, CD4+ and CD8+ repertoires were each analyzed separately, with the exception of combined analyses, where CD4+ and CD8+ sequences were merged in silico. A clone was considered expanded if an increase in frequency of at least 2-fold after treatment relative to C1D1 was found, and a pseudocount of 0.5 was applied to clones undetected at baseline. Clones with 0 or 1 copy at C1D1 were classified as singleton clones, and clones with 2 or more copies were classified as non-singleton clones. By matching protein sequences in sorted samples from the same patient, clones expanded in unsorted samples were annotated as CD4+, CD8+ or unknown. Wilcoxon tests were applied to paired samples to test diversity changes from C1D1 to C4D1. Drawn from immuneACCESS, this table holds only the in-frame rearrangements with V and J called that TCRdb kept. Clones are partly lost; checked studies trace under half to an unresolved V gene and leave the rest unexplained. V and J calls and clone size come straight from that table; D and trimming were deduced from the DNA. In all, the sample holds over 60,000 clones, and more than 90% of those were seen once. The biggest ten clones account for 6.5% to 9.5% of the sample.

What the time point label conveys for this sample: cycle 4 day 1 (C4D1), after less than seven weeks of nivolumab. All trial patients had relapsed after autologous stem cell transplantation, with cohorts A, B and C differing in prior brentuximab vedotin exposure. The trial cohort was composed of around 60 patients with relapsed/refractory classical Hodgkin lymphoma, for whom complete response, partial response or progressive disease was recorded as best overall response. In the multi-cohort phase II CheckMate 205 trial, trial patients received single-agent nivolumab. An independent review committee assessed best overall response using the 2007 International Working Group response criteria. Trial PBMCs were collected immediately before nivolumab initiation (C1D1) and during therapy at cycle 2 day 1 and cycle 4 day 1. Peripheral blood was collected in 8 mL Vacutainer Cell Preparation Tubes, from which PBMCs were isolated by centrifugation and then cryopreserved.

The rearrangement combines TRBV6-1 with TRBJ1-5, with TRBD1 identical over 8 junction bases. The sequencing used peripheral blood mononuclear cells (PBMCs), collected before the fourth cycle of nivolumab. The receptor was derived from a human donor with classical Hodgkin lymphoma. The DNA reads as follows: TGTGCCAGCAGTGATACAGGGGGGGCCAATCAGCCCCAGCATTTT. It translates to CASSDTGGANQPQHF.